Listed below are T cell receptor beta chains from one sample, sequenced in a study of somatic mutations in cytotoxic T cells in rheumatoid arthritis. Sequenced by immunoSEQ multiplex PCR; TCRdb stores in-frame clones only, minus some. The data hold approximately 11,000 clones, with around 90% observed a single time. Sequenced sample: CD8+ T cells sorted from blood. The receptors here all came from a woman between 18 and 30 years old with rheumatoid arthritis. Both conserved end residues are part of each CDR3. D genes are given only for firm matches. Not all rows give a size; the values are once, few, many and, for expanded clones, a class.

D,V,J,size,DNA,CDR3
TRBD1,TRBV7-2,TRBJ1-6,.,TGTGCCAGCAGCTTACAAACAGGGGGCTTTTATCATTCACCCCTCCACTTT,CASSLQTGGFYHSPLHF
TRBD2,TRBV13,TRBJ2-7,.,TGTGCCAGCAGCCAGCGGGGGGGACAGAACCCGAAACAGTACTTC,CASSQRGGQNPKQYF
.,TRBV28,TRBJ2-7,.,TGTGCCAGCAGCCTTTTTTACGAGCAGTACTTC,CASSLFYEQYF
.,TRBV27,TRBJ2-7,.,TGTGCCAGCAGTTTGGGGGGGGCGGTGTACGAGCAGTACTTC,CASSLGGAVYEQYF
TRBD1,TRBV4-3,TRBJ1-1,.,TGCGCCAGCAGCCAAGCCGGGACAGCTCACACTGAAGCTTTCTTT,CASSQAGTAHTEAFF
.,TRBV7-7,TRBJ1-3,.,TGTGCTAGCAGTAGGGACTCGAGCTCTGGAAACACCATATATTTT,CASSRDSSSGNTIYF
TRBD1,TRBV19,TRBJ1-3,.,TGTGCCAGTAGTCCCCAGGGGGTCTCTGGAAACACCATATATTTT,CASSPQGVSGNTIYF
.,TRBV2,TRBJ2-7,.,TGTGCCAGCAGTGCGGTCATTTACGAGCAGTACTTC,CASSAVIYEQYF
TRBD2,TRBV28,TRBJ2-1,once,TGTGCCAGCAGTTTATCCGAACCCGGGGGGGCCGGTCCCTACAATGAGCAGTTCTTC,CASSLSEPGGAGPYNEQFF
TRBD2,TRBV7-7,TRBJ2-3,.,TGTGCTAGCAGCTTAGCGGGGGCGGACACAGATACGCAGTATTTT,CASSLAGADTDTQYF
TRBD1,TRBV27,TRBJ2-3,.,TGTGCCAGCAGCACCCAAACCGGGACAGGGGACACAGATACGCAGTATTTT,CASSTQTGTGDTDTQYF
TRBD2,TRBV6-1,TRBJ2-3,.,TGTGCCAGCATAAAAGAGACTAGCGGCACAGATACGCAGTATTTT,CASIKETSGTDTQYF
.,TRBV27,TRBJ2-7,.,TGTGCCAGCAGTTTCCTCGGGAGCGACGAGCAGTACTTC,CASSFLGSDEQYF
.,TRBV11-2,TRBJ1-5,.,TGTGCCAGCAGCAGTACAATTCAAGTGGGCAATCAGCCCCAGCATTTT,CASSSTIQVGNQPQHF
TRBD2,TRBV30,TRBJ2-5,.,TGTGCCTGGAGTGTACGGATAAGACTAGCGGGAGAAGAGACCCAGTACTTC,CAWSVRIRLAGEETQYF
TRBD1,TRBV5-1,TRBJ1-6,.,TGCGCCAGCAGCTTGGCCGGGACAGCAAATAATTCACCCCTCCACTTT,CASSLAGTANNSPLHF
TRBD1,TRBV6-5,TRBJ2-7,.,TGTGCCAGCAGCGGACAGGGGACCTACGAGCAGTACTTC,CASSGQGTYEQYF
TRBD2,TRBV7-3,TRBJ2-3,.,TGTGCCAGCAGCCCAGGACTAGCGGGAGGGTTCACAGATACGCAGTATTTT,CASSPGLAGGFTDTQYF
.,TRBV11-3,TRBJ2-5,.,TGTGCCAGCAGCTTAACGGGACAATCTGGCTGGGAGACCCAGTACTTC,CASSLTGQSGWETQYF
TRBD2,TRBV9,TRBJ2-2,.,TGTGCCAGCAGCGTTCGGACTAGCGGGGGAGGGGAGCTGTTTTTT,CASSVRTSGGGELFF
TRBD2,TRBV9,TRBJ2-1,.,TGTGCCAGCAGTAGAGGTAGCGGGGCGCTCTACAATGAGCAGTTCTTC,CASSRGSGALYNEQFF
.,TRBV4-3,TRBJ1-1,.,TGCGCCAGCAGCCCCGTACGCTCCGGGGCGGGGGTGAACACTGAAGCTTTCTTT,CASSPVRSGAGVNTEAFF
.,TRBV6-5,TRBJ1-4,.,TGTGCCAGCAGTTCACAGGGTGGAGAAAAACTGTTTTTT,CASSSQGGEKLFF
.,TRBV7-9,TRBJ1-3,.,TGTGCCAGCAGCTTAGGCCAGGGCGAAAACACCGTATATTTT,CASSLGQGENTVYF
TRBD1,TRBV13,TRBJ2-3,.,TGTGCCAGCAGCGTGGACAGGGGGCCTAGCACAGATACGCAGTATTTT,CASSVDRGPSTDTQYF
.,TRBV19,TRBJ1-2,.,TGTGCCAGTAGTACCGACAGCTTAGCTAACTATGGCTACACCTTC,CASSTDSLANYGYTF
TRBD2,TRBV19,TRBJ2-1,.,TGTGCCAGTAGTAAGATGAAGGGAGCGGGGGGAAACAATGAGCAGTTCTTC,CASSKMKGAGGNNEQFF
.,TRBV7-2,TRBJ2-1,.,TGTGCCAGCAGGTCGGTACAGGTTCCCGAGCAGTTCTTC,CASRSVQVPEQFF
.,TRBV5-6,TRBJ1-1,.,TGTGCCAGCAGCTTCGGCGGGGGGCTTGAGACTGAAGCTTTCTTT,CASSFGGGLETEAFF
.,TRBV7-9,TRBJ1-1,.,TGTGCCAGCCTGGACATCTTCGGTCGAGCTTTCTTT,CASLDIFGRAFF
TRBD1,TRBV30,TRBJ2-7,.,TGTGCCTGGGGGGACAGCGCCTACGAGCAGTACTTC,CAWGDSAYEQYF
.,TRBV19,TRBJ2-7,.,TGTGCCAGTAGTATGTTCGGGAGCTCCTACGAGCAGTACTTC,CASSMFGSSYEQYF